One sample yielded the 2 T cell receptor beta chains listed below, sequenced in a study of shared clonotypes between healthy human individuals (dated by TCRdb to 2020 to 2021). Preparation of the library involved the immunoSEQ multiplex PCR assay. The table comes from immuneACCESS by way of TCRdb, which keeps in-frame sequences with V and J called. Part of the clones is missing from these tables; in studies checked, under half for an unresolved V gene and the rest for unknown reasons. A total of about 380,000 clones appear in this sample, about 97% of them only once. Approximately 0.3% of the sample is held by the ten biggest clonotypes. Material: memory CD8+ T cells sorted from blood. The sample's cell subset or site, from its label and the paper: CD45RO+ cells pooled with CCR7-negative TemRA cells. The receptors come from a man in his thirties or forties in good health.

V gene TRBV10-1 combines with J gene TRBJ2-1; 10 bases match TRBD2. V lost 4 bases, J lost 7 bases, and 4 bases stayed unmatched. The CDR3 has 14 amino acids. From germline, CDR1 is WNHNN and CDR2 SYGVQD (reference sequence). CDR3 sequence reads: CASSASGSRNEQFF. The CDR3 DNA is TGCGCCAGCAGTGCTAGCGGGAGTAGAAATGAGCAGTTCTTC.

V usage is TRBV4-1 and J usage is TRBJ2-3; no firm D call. The V gene's germline CDR1 is MGHRA and CDR2 YSYEKL. This CDR3 is 13 amino acids long. V lost 4 bases and J 2 bases, leaving 7 bases between the germline ends. Here the CDR3 reads CASSRASTDTQYF. The CDR3 DNA reads TGCGCCAGCAGCCGCGCCTCCACAGATACGCAGTATTTT.